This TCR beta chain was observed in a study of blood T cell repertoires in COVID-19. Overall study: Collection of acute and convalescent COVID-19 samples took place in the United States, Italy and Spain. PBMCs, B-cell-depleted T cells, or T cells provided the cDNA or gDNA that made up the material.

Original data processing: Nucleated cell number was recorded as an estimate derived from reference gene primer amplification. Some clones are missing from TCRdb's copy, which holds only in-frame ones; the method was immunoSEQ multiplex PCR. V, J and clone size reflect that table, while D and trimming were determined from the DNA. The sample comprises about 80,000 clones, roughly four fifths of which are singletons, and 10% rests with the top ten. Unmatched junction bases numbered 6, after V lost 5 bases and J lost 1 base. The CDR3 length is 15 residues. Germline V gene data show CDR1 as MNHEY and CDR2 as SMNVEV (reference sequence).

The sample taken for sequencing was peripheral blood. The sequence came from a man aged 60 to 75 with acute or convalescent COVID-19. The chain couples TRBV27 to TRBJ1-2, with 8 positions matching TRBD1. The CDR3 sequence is CASSAQGAGNYGYTF. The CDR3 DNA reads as TGTGCCAGCAGTGCTCAGGGGGCGGGTAACTATGGCTACACCTTC.